This T cell receptor beta chain derives from a study of early T cells in non-severe SARS-CoV-2 infection. In the study overall: Sequenced bulk RNA came from whole blood that was unsorted, and chains were unpaired.

Germline V lookup: CDR1 KGHSH, CDR2 LQKENI. This CDR3 spans 15 amino acids. V lost 1 base to trimming and J lost 5 bases; unmatched junction nucleotides: 3. In the library, individual cDNA molecules carried attached unique molecular identifiers. Using its own MiXCR run on the 5' RACE reads, TCRdb lists one record per CDR3 protein. The repertoire includes about 98,000 distinct CDR3 sequences, approximately 10% of them detected once, and approximately 5.3% sits in the top ten. The receptor was derived from an adult who was a healthcare worker with PCR-confirmed SARS-CoV-2 infection or an uninfected control (not recorded which). V usage is TRBV18 and J usage is TRBJ1-4; the match to TRBD1 covers 8 bases. Sample: whole blood. This CDR3 reads CASSPQQGENEKLFF. As DNA, the CDR3 is TGTGCCAGCTCACCACAACAGGGGGAGAATGAAAAACTGTTTTTT.